A selection of T cell receptor beta chains follows, all from one sample in a study of T cell repertoires in cytomegalovirus infection. What these receptors recognize is not known. TCRdb re-called the reads with MiXCR, one entry per CDR3 protein. The sample includes 80,000 or so distinct CDR3 sequences, 40% of them seen just once. Sequenced material: CD8+ T cells from cultured PBMCs, taken from culture after CMV antigen stimulation. The source of these receptors is a human donor in good health (CMV status not recorded). Some clones in this sample may be carry-over from other donors' samples. Both conserved end residues are part of each CDR3. The D gene is left open where the match is weak. Clone size is shown for a subset of rows, as once, few, many or a class of expanded clone.

CDR3 DNA | CDR3 protein | J gene | clone size | D gene | V gene
TGTGCCAGCAGCTTAGGCTATGGGGGACTAGCGGGGGACACAGATACGCAGTATTTT | CASSLGYGGLAGDTDTQYF | TRBJ2-3 | - | TRBD2 | TRBV7-3
TGCGCCAGCAGGGATGGACTAGCGGTTTCCTCCTACAATGAGCAGTTCTTC | CASRDGLAVSSYNEQFF | TRBJ2-1 | - | TRBD2 | TRBV5-1
TGTGCCAGCGACCCCGACGGGCTGTCGGCTTCACCCCTCCACTTT | CASDPDGLSASPLHF | TRBJ1-6 | - | - | TRBV6-2/TRBV6-3
TGTGCCAGCAGCCAACGGACAGGGGGCGGGTACGAGCAGTACTTC | CASSQRTGGGYEQYF | TRBJ2-7 | - | TRBD1 | TRBV7-2
TGTGCCAGCAGCTTAGTATCCCCCACCTACGAGCAGTACTTC | CASSLVSPTYEQYF | TRBJ2-7 | - | - | TRBV7-8
TGTGCCAGCAGCTTAGGACAGGGTGTGGACGGCTACACCTTC | CASSLGQGVDGYTF | TRBJ1-2 | - | TRBD1 | TRBV7-6
TGTGCCAGCAGCGGGGACTCCTATAATGAAAAACTGTTTTTT | CASSGDSYNEKLFF | TRBJ1-4 | - | - | TRBV9
TGTGCCAGCAGCTCCTCCCGTTCCGGGACGGCGAACACCGGGGAGCTGTTTTTT | CASSSSRSGTANTGELFF | TRBJ2-2 | - | - | TRBV7-4
TGTGCCAGCAGTTTGGGAGGGTTTCACTACGAGCAGTACTTC | CASSLGGFHYEQYF | TRBJ2-7 | few | TRBD2 | TRBV6-6
TGTGCCAGTAGTATGTTACCGGGACTAGCGAACAATGAGCAGTTCTTC | CASSMLPGLANNEQFF | TRBJ2-1 | few | TRBD2 | TRBV19
TGTGCCAGTAGTATGGGGTCCGGAGGGGGAATATATGAGCAGTTCTTC | CASSMGSGGGIYEQFF | TRBJ2-1 | few | - | TRBV19
TGCGCCAGTCGGGACACCAACACCGGGGAGCTGTTTTTT | CASRDTNTGELFF | TRBJ2-2 | - | - | TRBV4-3
TGTGCCAGCAGTTCCACAACCAACTACGAGCAGTACTTC | CASSSTTNYEQYF | TRBJ2-7 | - | - | TRBV6-1
TGTGCCAGCAGCTCGAGCAGACTTCATACAGATACGCAGTATTTT | CASSSSRLHTDTQYF | TRBJ2-3 | - | - | TRBV7-2
TGCGCCAGCAGCCAATCCCACACAGGGGCCGGGGAGCTGTTTTTT | CASSQSHTGAGELFF | TRBJ2-2 | - | TRBD1 | TRBV4-1
TGCGCCAGCAGTCAATCCCCGGACAGGGGGATTATATTACATGAGCAGTTCTTC | CASSQSPDRGIILHEQFF | TRBJ2-1 | few | TRBD1 | TRBV23-1
TGCAGTGCTAGAGGATTGGCGGGGGGCGCGATTGGCACAGATACGCAGTATTTT | CSARGLAGGAIGTDTQYF | TRBJ2-3 | - | TRBD2 | TRBV20-1
TGTGCCAGCAGCTCTAATGCGGAGGAGCAGTACTTC | CASSSNAEEQYF | TRBJ2-7 | - | - | TRBV7-3
TGTGCCAGCAGTACATGGGACAGCTCCTACAATGAGCAGTTCTTC | CASSTWDSSYNEQFF | TRBJ2-1 | few | TRBD1 | TRBV28
TGTGCCAGCAGTTCCGTGGCGGGGGGGCCCTACAATGAGCAGTTCTTC | CASSSVAGGPYNEQFF | TRBJ2-1 | many | TRBD2 | TRBV6-2/TRBV6-3
TGTGCCAGCAGTTTAGGGACAGGTTGGACCGGGGAGCTGTTTTTT | CASSLGTGWTGELFF | TRBJ2-2 | few | TRBD1 | TRBV12-3/TRBV12-4
TGTGCCAGCAGCGGCGGGACAACTATAGCCAAAAACATTCAGTACTTC | CASSGGTTIAKNIQYF | TRBJ2-4 | - | - | TRBV7-6
TGTGCCACCAGCAACCAGGGGAGAGGAGAGACCCAGTACTTC | CATSNQGRGETQYF | TRBJ2-5 | few | - | TRBV15
TGTGCCAGCAGCCAAGGAGCGGGGGGGCAGGTTGAGCAGTTCTTC | CASSQGAGGQVEQFF | TRBJ2-1 | - | TRBD2 | TRBV4-2
TGTGCCAGCAGCTTACGGCCAGAGGAGGGCTACACCTTC | CASSLRPEEGYTF | TRBJ1-2 | - | - | TRBV7-3
TGTGCCAGTAGTATCGACCGGACAGGGGGCTCACAACGATCCAATCAGCCCCAGCATTTT | CASSIDRTGGSQRSNQPQHF | TRBJ1-5 | few | TRBD1 | TRBV19
TGTGCCAGCAGCTCCAGATGGGACACCGGCACAGATACGCAGTATTTT | CASSSRWDTGTDTQYF | TRBJ2-3 | few | - | TRBV7-2
TGTGCCAGCAGTAATTTCCCGGACAGGGGTTTTGCCGGGGAGCTGTTTTTT | CASSNFPDRGFAGELFF | TRBJ2-2 | - | TRBD1 | TRBV27
TGTGCCAGCAGTGAATTAGTAGGAGCCCACGAGCAGTACTTC | CASSELVGAHEQYF | TRBJ2-7 | once | - | TRBV6-1
TGTGCCAGCAGCTCACCAGGGGCTAATGAGCAGTTCTTC | CASSSPGANEQFF | TRBJ2-1 | once | - | TRBV5-4
TGTGCCAGCAGTCCCGGACGGGTGAACACTGAAGCTTTCTTT | CASSPGRVNTEAFF | TRBJ1-1 | - | - | TRBV12-3/TRBV12-4
TGTGCCAGCAGTTACTTTCGTCTGGTAGAAGCTTTCTTT | CASSYFRLVEAFF | TRBJ1-1 | few | - | TRBV6-2/TRBV6-3
TGTGCCAGCAGCCCCACGACAGGGGGGTACGAGCAGTACTTC | CASSPTTGGYEQYF | TRBJ2-7 | many | TRBD1 | TRBV7-2
TGCGCCAGCAGCCGCACCGGGACTAGCGGGGGCCTTGCCTACGAGCAGTACTTC | CASSRTGTSGGLAYEQYF | TRBJ2-7 | - | TRBD2 | TRBV4-1
TGCAGTGCTAGAAATTTTGAGCTCATAAGCTCCTACAATGAGCAGTTCTTC | CSARNFELISSYNEQFF | TRBJ2-1 | - | - | TRBV20-1
TGTGCCAGCAGCCCGACAGGTTCAGTCTACGAGCAGTACTTC | CASSPTGSVYEQYF | TRBJ2-7 | once | - | TRBV7-8
TGTGCCAGCAGCGGCCGACAGGGGATGTCTCGTGAGCAGTTCTTC | CASSGRQGMSREQFF | TRBJ2-1 | many | TRBD1 | TRBV7-6
TGTGCCAGCACCGGGGTTTTTAATGAGCAGTTCTTC | CASTGVFNEQFF | TRBJ2-1 | - | - | TRBV6-8
TGTGCCAGCAGCTTAGCGGGGTGGCAGGGGTCATCTAAAAACATTCAGTACTTC | CASSLAGWQGSSKNIQYF | TRBJ2-4 | many | - | TRBV7-2
TGCAGTGCTACCCCGGGAATAGCGGGGGAGACCCAGTACTTC | CSATPGIAGETQYF | TRBJ2-5 | - | TRBD2 | TRBV20-1
TGCGCCAGCAGCTTGGCGACTTACACCGCAAACACTGAAGCTTTCTTT | CASSLATYTANTEAFF | TRBJ1-1 | - | - | TRBV5-1
TGTGCCAGCAGCTTATTCTCCGCGACGGGCACTCGGGGTTCACCCCTCCACTTT | CASSLFSATGTRGSPLHF | TRBJ1-6 | - | - | TRBV7-3
TGTGCCAGCAGTCCACGGGGCATTAACTACGAGCAGTACTTC | CASSPRGINYEQYF | TRBJ2-7 | - | - | TRBV28
TGTGCCAGCAGTGTCCTAGCGGGGGGCCGGACCTACGAGCAGTACTTC | CASSVLAGGRTYEQYF | TRBJ2-7 | few | TRBD2 | TRBV2
TGTGCCAGCAGCTTAGGGCCCACAGGGAACTATGGCTACACCTTC | CASSLGPTGNYGYTF | TRBJ1-2 | few | - | TRBV7-8
TGTGCCAGCAGCTTAGTGGCGGAGGGGGCGGCTTTCTTT | CASSLVAEGAAFF | TRBJ1-1 | few | TRBD1 | TRBV7-2
TGTGCCAGCAGGGATTCTCTGGGGGTTAGGAATGAGCAGTTCTTC | CASRDSLGVRNEQFF | TRBJ2-1 | few | - | TRBV7-8
TGTGCCAGCAGCCAATCGACAGGGACGGGTGAAAAACTGTTTTTT | CASSQSTGTGEKLFF | TRBJ1-4 | few | TRBD1 | TRBV7-2
TGTGCCAGCAGTTTGAAACTAGAGACCCAGTACTTC | CASSLKLETQYF | TRBJ2-5 | - | - | TRBV12-3/TRBV12-4
TGTGCCAGCAGCTTTTCTGAAGTCAATCAGCCCCAGCATTTT | CASSFSEVNQPQHF | TRBJ1-5 | - | - | TRBV7-9
TGTGCCATCAGCTCCTTTGGGGGCATCTACGAGCAGTACTTC | CAISSFGGIYEQYF | TRBJ2-7 | - | - | TRBV10-3